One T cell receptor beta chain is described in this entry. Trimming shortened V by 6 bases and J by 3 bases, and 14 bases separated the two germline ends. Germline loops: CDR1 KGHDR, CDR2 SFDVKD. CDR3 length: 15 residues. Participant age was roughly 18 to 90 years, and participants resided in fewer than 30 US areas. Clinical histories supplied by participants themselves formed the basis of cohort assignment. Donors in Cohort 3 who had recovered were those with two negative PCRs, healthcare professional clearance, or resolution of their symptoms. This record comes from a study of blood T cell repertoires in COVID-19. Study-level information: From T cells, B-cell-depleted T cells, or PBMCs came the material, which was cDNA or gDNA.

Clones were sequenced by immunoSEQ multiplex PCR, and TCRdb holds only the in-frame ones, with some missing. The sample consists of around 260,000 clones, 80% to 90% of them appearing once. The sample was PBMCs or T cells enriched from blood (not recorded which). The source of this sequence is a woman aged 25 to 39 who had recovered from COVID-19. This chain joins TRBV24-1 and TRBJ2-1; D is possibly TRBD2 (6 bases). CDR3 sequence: CATSPSGQGYNEQFF. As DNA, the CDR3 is TGTGCCACCAGTCCCAGCGGGCAGGGCTACAATGAGCAGTTCTTC.